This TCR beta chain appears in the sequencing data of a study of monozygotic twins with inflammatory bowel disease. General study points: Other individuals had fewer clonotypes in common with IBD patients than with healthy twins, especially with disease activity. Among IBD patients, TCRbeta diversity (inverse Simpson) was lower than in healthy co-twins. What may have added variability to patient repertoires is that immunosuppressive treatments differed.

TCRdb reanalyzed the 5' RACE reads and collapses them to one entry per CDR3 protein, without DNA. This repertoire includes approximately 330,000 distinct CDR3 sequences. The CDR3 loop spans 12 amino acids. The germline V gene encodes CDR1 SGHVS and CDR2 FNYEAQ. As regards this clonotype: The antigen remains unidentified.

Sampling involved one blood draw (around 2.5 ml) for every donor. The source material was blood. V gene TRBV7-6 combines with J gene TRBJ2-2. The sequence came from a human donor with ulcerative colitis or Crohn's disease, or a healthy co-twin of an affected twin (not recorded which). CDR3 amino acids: CASSRITGELFF.